These 15 T cell receptor beta chains were all obtained from the same sample, sequenced in a study of blood T cell repertoires in COVID-19. TCRdb keeps only in-frame clones here, not all; method: immunoSEQ multiplex PCR. The data contain about 12,000 clones, roughly 80% of them singletons. The sequencing sample was made of peripheral blood. These receptors were obtained from a human donor in a cohort sampled during active COVID-19.

The chain links TRBV7-9 to TRBJ2-1; 10 nucleotides align to TRBD1. Germline CDR1 is SEHNR and CDR2 is FQNEAQ (reference sequence). This CDR3 region has 15 residues. The ends lost 3 bases at V and 6 bases at J; junction bases unmatched: 5. This chain's CDR3 is CASSFGQGDGNEQFF. The CDR3 coding sequence is TGTGCCAGCAGCTTCGGACAGGGGGATGGCAATGAGCAGTTCTTC.

The chain's CDR3 is CASSVAAGSTYGYTF. In DNA, the CDR3 is TGTGCCAGCAGCGTAGCGGCAGGGTCTACCTATGGCTACACCTTC. The chain has TRBV9 and TRBJ1-2, with D possibly TRBD1 on 5 matching bases. From germline, CDR1 is SGDLS and CDR2 YYNGEE. The CDR3 runs to 15 residues. V was cut by 0 bases and J by 4 bases, with 13 bases left in between. Full variable domain (remainder filled in from reference TRBV9 and TRBJ1-2): DSGVTQTPKHLITATGQRVTLRCSPRSGDLSVYWYQQSLDQGLQFLIQYYNGEERAKGNILERFSAQQFPDLHSELNLSSLELGDSALYFCASSVAAGSTYGYTFGSGTRLTVV.

This clone was observed a handful of times. The chain combines TRBV9 with TRBJ1-1; 9 nucleotides agree with TRBD1. V was pared by 2 bases and J by 12 bases, with 8 bases of the junction left unmatched. The CDR3 length is 13 residues. CDR1 is SGDLS and CDR2 is YYNGEE in the germline V gene. DNA for the CDR3: TGTGCCAGCAGCGTGGGGACAGGGAGGGAAACTTTCTTT. The encoded protein is CASSVGTGRETFF. The full variable domain, with the rest looked up from reference TRBV9 and TRBJ1-1, is DSGVTQTPKHLITATGQRVTLRCSPRSGDLSVYWYQQSLDQGLQFLIQYYNGEERAKGNILERFSAQQFPDLHSELNLSSLELGDSALYFCASSVGTGRETFFGQGTRLTVV.

This clone showed up just a few times. The chain carries TRBV10-3 and TRBJ1-1; D gene unclear. The ends were cut back, 8 bases at V and 4 bases at J, with 17 bases in the middle. The length of the CDR3 is 14 residues. Germline CDR1 is ENHRY and CDR2 is SYGVKD. CDR3 DNA sequence: TGTGCCATCGCCCCAGGTCCTACTAGCACTGAAGCTTTCTTT. Its protein is CAIAPGPTSTEAFF.

CDR3 protein: CAISDRNQPQHF. The DNA of the CDR3 is TGTGCCATCAGTGACAGAAATCAGCCCCAGCATTTT. The rearrangement joins TRBV10-3 to TRBJ1-5; no definite D call. The CDR3 has 12 amino acids. Germline V lookup: CDR1 ENHRY, CDR2 SYGVKD. Trimming shortened V by 3 bases and J by 4 bases, and 4 bases separated the two germline ends.

The table lists this clone with a few counts. The rearrangement joins TRBV5-6 to TRBJ1-2; TRBD1 might be the D (5 bases). The length of the CDR3 is 15 residues. Germline CDR1 and CDR2: SGHDT and YYEEEE. Between the trimmed V and J ends, which lost 4 bases and 2 bases, there was a span of 15 bases. The CDR3 nucleotides are TGTGCCAGCAGCCTCCCTCGTGGGGGGAACTATGGCTACACCTTC. Encoded protein: CASSLPRGGNYGYTF.

The V gene is TRBV4-1, the J gene TRBJ1-6; D is undetermined. The ends were cut back, 1 base at V and 7 bases at J, with 11 bases in the middle. Germline V gives CDR1 MGHRA, CDR2 YSYEKL. This CDR3 is 15 amino acids long. CDR3 protein: CASSQAVGENSPLHF. The CDR3, as DNA: TGCGCCAGCAGCCAAGCGGTTGGGGAGAATTCACCCCTCCACTTT.

J is TRBJ1-5 and V is TRBV18, with 7 nucleotides matching TRBD1. Trimming cost V 6 bases and J 0 bases; bases outside gene matches: 8. Germline V gene data show CDR1 as KGHSH and CDR2 as LQKENI. The CDR3 length is 16 residues. In nucleotides, the CDR3 is TGTGCCAGCTCGCGAGGGGGACAGAATAGCAATCAGCCCCAGCATTTT. It codes for CASSRGGQNSNQPQHF.

The V and J genes are TRBV6-1 and TRBJ2-7; 8 positions agree with TRBD1. The CDR3 is made up of 17 amino acids. Germline loops: CDR1 MNHNS, CDR2 SASEGT. The V and J ends lost 0 bases and 2 bases, in that order; junction bases with no gene match: 9. As DNA, the CDR3 is TGTGCCAGCAGTGAAGCCCCCCCAGGGGGCCTCACCTACGAGCAGTACTTC. Translating it yields CASSEAPPGGLTYEQYF.

Here the CDR3 DNA reads TGTGCCAGCAGCTTAGATAGGACAGGCAATGAGCAGTTCTTC. It specifies CASSLDRTGNEQFF. This rearrangement joins TRBV11-2 to TRBJ2-1; 7 bases are a match to TRBD1. J gave up 6 bases and V 0 bases, and 2 bases lay outside the gene matches. Germline V gene lookup returns CDR1 SGHAT and CDR2 FQNNGV. There are 14 residues in the CDR3.

This chain uses TRBV7-8 with TRBJ1-3; D call uncertain. V gave up 6 bases and J gave up 0 bases, with 12 bases separating them. This CDR3 has 15 residues. The V gene's germline CDR1 is SGHVS and CDR2 FQNEAQ. The CDR3 sequence is CASSTYSFSGNTIYF. CDR3 nucleotides: TGTGCCAGCAGTACCTACAGTTTCTCTGGAAACACCATATATTTT.

V usage is TRBV3-1 (or the pseudogene TRBV3-2) and J usage is TRBJ2-7; TRBD2 agrees at 8 bases. The trim removed 2 bases at V and 6 bases at J, leaving 6 bases unmatched. Per germline, CDR1 LGHDT and CDR2 YNNKEL (reference sequence). This CDR3 contains 14 residues. The CDR3 DNA reads TGTGCCAGCAGCCAACCGAGCGGGGGTTCCGAGCAGTACTTC. Protein product: CASSQPSGGSEQYF.

In this sample, this clone turned up a few times. This rearrangement joins TRBV11-3 to TRBJ2-7, with TRBD1 as a possible D gene (5 bases). The CDR3 has 14 residues. Looked up from germline, CDR1 is SGHNT and CDR2 is YENEEA. Trimming left V 4 bases short and J 6 bases short, with 16 bases between. The CDR3 loop is CASSSGRTSSEQYF. The DNA of the CDR3 is TGTGCCAGCAGCTCAGGACGGACATCTTCCGAGCAGTACTTC.

This clone was seen a handful of times. The chain uses TRBV6-1 and TRBJ2-5; 9 nucleotides line up with TRBD2. The CDR3 runs to 15 residues. Germline V gene sequence: CDR1 MNHNS, CDR2 SASEGT. J was trimmed by 1 base and V by 0 bases; bases with no gene match: 0. CDR3 loop: CASSEASGGQETQYF. In DNA, the CDR3 is TGTGCCAGCAGTGAAGCTAGCGGGGGCCAAGAGACCCAGTACTTC.

V and J are TRBV13 and TRBJ2-5, with D perhaps matching TRBD2 (6 bases). The CDR3 loop spans 15 amino acids. Germline CDR1 PRHDT, CDR2 FYEKMQ (reference sequence). The V end lost 6 bases, the J end lost 2 bases, and 16 bases lay between the germline ends. The CDR3 reads CASRGWGDVQETQYF. The DNA of the CDR3 is TGTGCCAGCAGGGGATGGGGGGACGTTCAAGAGACCCAGTACTTC.